A single sample is the source of the 17 T cell receptor beta chains below, sequenced in a study of OX40 agonist ivuxolimab in advanced cancers. Assay: immunoSEQ multiplex PCR; the TCRdb copy retains only in-frame clones and omits some. The table has more than 50,000 clones, 87% seen once. The material was CD4+ or CD8+ T cells sorted from blood, obtained in a trial of the OX40 agonist ivuxolimab. These receptors were obtained from an adult with an advanced solid tumor such as melanoma, head and neck, liver or kidney cancer.

The chain has TRBV7-2 and TRBJ2-3; 8 bases are a match to TRBD2. J lost 1 base, V lost 5 bases, and 5 bases had no gene match. The CDR3 is 15 residues long. The germline V gene encodes CDR1 SGHTA and CDR2 FQGNSA. The CDR3 DNA reads as TGTGCCAGCAGCACTTCGGGAGGGCGCACAGATACGCAGTATTTT. Amino acid sequence: CASSTSGGRTDTQYF.

CDR3 sequence (DNA): TGCGCCAGCAAAGGAGTATTACTAGGGGAGACCCAGTACTTC. This sequence encodes CASKGVLLGETQYF. The gene calls are TRBV5-1 and TRBJ2-5, with D perhaps matching TRBD2 (5 bases). Trimming cost V 6 bases and J 5 bases, with 17 bases left between them. The CDR3 covers 14 residues. The germline CDR1 and CDR2 sequences are SGHRS and YFSETQ.

CDR3 loop: CASSLAGRGSYNSPLHF. CDR3 DNA: TGTGCCAGCAGCTTGGCAGGACGGGGCTCCTATAATTCACCCCTCCACTTT. The rearrangement uses TRBV5-8 and TRBJ1-6; D call uncertain. Trimming removed 0 bases at V and 0 bases at J, with 10 bases between. CDR1 is SGHTS and CDR2 is YDEGEE in the germline V gene. CDR3 size: 17 residues.

The V gene is TRBV5-1, the J gene TRBJ1-1, with TRBD1 matching over 7 bases. The CDR3 runs 15 residues. Trimming removed 4 bases from V and 1 base from J; junction bases left unmatched: 7. Per germline, CDR1 SGHRS and CDR2 YFSETQ. Here the CDR3 DNA reads TGCGCCAGCAGCAGCCGGACAGGAGGGAACACTGAAGCTTTCTTT. This encodes CASSSRTGGNTEAFF. The full variable domain, rest sourced from reference TRBV5-1 and TRBJ1-1, is KAGVTQTPRYLIKTRGQQVTLSCSPISGHRSVSWYQQTPGQGLQFLFEYFSETQRNKGNFPGRFSGRQFSNSRSEMNVSTLELGDSALYLCASSSRTGGNTEAFFGQGTRLTVV.

In nucleotides, the CDR3 is TGTGCCAGCAGCTCTAGCGGGAGGTTTAACAATGAGCAGTTCTTC. Amino acids: CASSSSGRFNNEQFF. The rearrangement uses TRBV7-9 and TRBJ2-1, with 11 bases matching TRBD2. This CDR3 has 15 residues. J lost 5 bases, V lost 4 bases, and 4 bases had no gene match. Germline CDR1 is SEHNR and CDR2 is FQNEAQ (reference sequence).

The chain uses TRBV7-2 and TRBJ2-1, with 11 bases identical to TRBD2. V shed 6 bases, J shed 4 bases, and the junction held 5 bases outside the gene matches. The CDR3 covers 15 residues. Germline V gene data show CDR1 as SGHTA and CDR2 as FQGNSA. CDR3 region: CASRIGTSGYNEQFF. CDR3 sequence (DNA): TGTGCCAGCAGGATAGGGACTAGCGGTTACAATGAGCAGTTCTTC.

This chain connects TRBV10-3 to TRBJ2-5; D may match TRBD1 or TRBD2 (5 bases each). The CDR3 consists of 13 residues. Looked up from germline, CDR1 is ENHRY and CDR2 is SYGVKD. V shed 0 bases and J shed 11 bases, with 13 bases lying between them. The CDR3 loop reads CAISESGMGVQYF. The CDR3 nucleotides are TGTGCCATCAGTGAGTCGGGGATGGGGGTTCAGTACTTC.

This sequence joins TRBV5-5 and TRBJ1-6; D is unclear. Germline CDR1 is SGHKS and CDR2 is YYEKEE (reference sequence). CDR3 length equals 15 residues. V was pared by 4 bases and J by 4 bases, with 12 bases between. The CDR3 sequence: CASSPAGSYNSPLHF. CDR3 coding DNA: TGTGCCAGCAGCCCCGCGGGGTCTTATAATTCACCCCTCCACTTT.

The CDR3 protein is CASSIGGGEETQYF. The DNA for the CDR3 is TGTGCCAGCAGTATTGGCGGGGGGGAAGAGACCCAGTACTTC. This rearrangement joins TRBV2 to TRBJ2-5; 9 positions agree with TRBD2. With V trimmed by 5 bases and J by 3 bases, 4 bases remained unmatched. CDR1 is SNHLY, CDR2 FYNNEI, per germline. The CDR3 runs to 14 residues.

J is TRBJ2-3 and V is TRBV7-2; D unclear. V dropped 1 base and J dropped 2 bases, with 4 bases sitting between them. Looked up from germline, CDR1 is SGHTA and CDR2 is FQGNSA. The CDR3 loop spans 13 amino acids. The CDR3: CASSLGPTDTQYF. Written as DNA, the CDR3 is TGTGCCAGCAGCTTAGGTCCCACAGATACGCAGTATTTT.

This clone was picked up a small number of times. As DNA, the CDR3 is TGTGCCAGTAGTATAGGGACGACAGGGATTATTGGAACCAAAAACATTCAGTACTTC. Protein: CASSIGTTGIIGTKNIQYF. The chain couples TRBV19 to TRBJ2-4; TRBD1 aligns across 7 bases. CDR3 length equals 19 residues. With V trimmed by 1 base and J by 2 bases, 14 bases remained unmatched. Per the germline V gene, CDR1 is LNHDA and CDR2 is SQIVND (reference sequence).

The chain has TRBV30 and TRBJ1-3; D is ambiguous. V lost 2 bases and J lost 3, with 5 bases in between. CDR3 size: 12 residues. CDR1 is GTSNPN and CDR2 is SVGIG in the germline V gene (reference sequence). CDR3 sequence (DNA): TGTGCCTGGAGTCCCCATGGAAACACCATATATTTT. Protein sequence: CAWSPHGNTIYF.

The chain couples TRBV14 to TRBJ2-5; D gene unclear. Germline assignment: CDR1 SGHDN and CDR2 FVKESK. The CDR3 runs to 13 residues. The V end was cut by 0 bases, the J end by 4 bases, with 6 bases between. The CDR3 bases are TGTGCCAGCAGCCAAGATTTAATAGAGACCCAGTACTTC. Protein sequence: CASSQDLIETQYF.

Turning to this clone: At one boundary the junction diverges from the germline segment, which might be a read error. CDR3 DNA sequence: TGTGCTAGCAGCCGGACAGAGAACACTGAAGCTTTCTTT. It yields the protein CASSRTENTEAFF. J is TRBJ1-1 and V is TRBV7-7, with a tentative D call TRBD1 (6 bases). Germline CDR1 is SSHAT and CDR2 is FNYEAQ (reference sequence). The CDR3 is 13 residues long.

V is TRBV7-2 and J is TRBJ2-7; 8 bases are a match to TRBD2. The CDR3 runs 14 residues. The trim removed 1 base at V and 5 bases at J, leaving 4 bases unmatched. Germline loops: CDR1 SGHTA, CDR2 FQGNSA. CDR3 amino acids: CASSLGLAYDEQYF. For the CDR3, the DNA is TGTGCCAGCAGCTTAGGACTAGCGTACGACGAGCAGTACTTC.

V and J are TRBV14 and TRBJ2-3; TRBD2 might be the D (5 bases). The CDR3 is 12 residues long. Germline CDR1 SGHDN, CDR2 FVKESK. V lost 2 bases, J lost 8 bases, and 8 bases lay in between. This CDR3 reads CASSQNRGTQYF. CDR3 sequence (DNA): TGTGCCAGCAGCCAAAACCGGGGTACGCAGTATTTT.

This clone was detected only a few times. The rearrangement joins TRBV5-8 to TRBJ1-3; D is possibly TRBD1 (5 bases). The germline V and J ends were trimmed by 8 bases and 0 bases, with 12 bases remaining between them. Germline V gene data show CDR1 as SGHTS and CDR2 as YDEGEE. This CDR3 has 14 amino acids. The CDR3 spells CASRDRSSGNTIYF. As DNA, the CDR3 is TGTGCCAGTAGGGACCGCAGCTCTGGAAACACCATATATTTT.